This T cell receptor beta chain was obtained from a study of metastatic and nonmetastatic thyroid tumors (dated by TCRdb to about 2020). Turning to the overall study: For patients with malignant and with benign thyroid disease, the researchers compared repertoires between peripheral blood samples and tumor or nodule tissue samples.

The germline V gene (reference sequence) gives CDR1 as LGHDT and CDR2 as YNNKEL. Reading from cysteine to phenylalanine, the CDR3 counts 13 amino acids. Of all the DNA, just the CDR3 is kept, 39 bases in frame from base 1. The receptor library was made with PCR. Sequencing was carried out with an Illumina HiSeq 4000. High-throughput sequencing was used to profile the CDR3 region of the TCR beta-chain in every patient. As for the authors' bioinformatics: The researchers built a classifier to tell apart papillary thyroid cancer patients with distant metastasis, based on CDR3 differences among clinicopathological groups. The Shannon index was used to measure repertoire diversity, and the Morisita-Horn index was used to measure how similar tumor and blood repertoires were. TCRdb cleaned the public reads at Q25 with fastp, built clones with MiXCR and kept in-frame beta chains. V and J calls and clone size were set by TCRdb, not the authors. This sample holds about 17,000 clones; approximately 28% were observed only once. The ten largest clonotypes hold under 30% of the sample.

This clone was picked up one time. There is no known antigen for this receptor. No base quality values were provided; no much bigger clone lies one nucleotide off. Evidence from a single read is weak. Beyond this particular receptor, the publication reports: In both blood and tumor samples, malignant tumors were reported to have significantly higher TCR beta diversity than benign nodules.

Before undergoing thyroid surgery, none of the patients had been given any kind of treatment. Using T-cell receptor beta sequencing, the study looked back at clinical samples from patients collected from about 2011 to 2019. The TCR originated in a male donor with papillary thyroid cancer or a benign thyroid nodule (not recorded which). Some clones in this sample may be carry-over from other donors' samples. The specimen was tumor tissue. This receptor chain uses TRBV3-1 and TRBJ2-7; a confident D gene designation cannot be given. The end of the DNA fits TRBJ2-5 better, so the J call may be wrong. The CDR3 region has the sequence CASSDAAEETQYF. At the DNA level, the sequence is TGTGCCAGCAGCGACGCGGCAGAAGAGACCCAGTACTTC.